Below are 17 T cell receptor beta chains sequenced from a single sample in a study of beta chain features in type 1 diabetes (dated by TCRdb to 2016 to 2019). The library was built by means of the immunoSEQ multiplex PCR assay. The High Capacity cDNA Reverse Transcription Kit was used to reverse transcribe all of the isolated RNA, meaning that expressed TCRB transcripts were what got sequenced. Here the immuneACCESS table is served through TCRdb, limited to in-frame sequences with V and J called. Missing clones are a known gap in these copies; in checked studies unresolved V genes cover under half, and the rest lacks a known reason. Within this sample are 300,000 to 350,000 clones, with approximately 8.2% of them counted one time only. The ten largest account for 0.44% of the sample. Sequenced sample: central memory CD4+ T cells from blood. Receptor source: a young woman in good health.

This chain connects TRBV9 to TRBJ2-7, with a weak D call TRBD2 (5 bases). The CDR3 extends over 14 amino acids. From germline, CDR1 is SGDLS and CDR2 YYNGEE. The V end lost 0 bases, the J end lost 3 bases, and 10 bases lay between the germline ends. The DNA of the CDR3 is TGTGCCAGCAGCGTAGACCACGGGGTCTACGAGCAGTACTTC. It specifies CASSVDHGVYEQYF.

As regards this clone: Other DNA variants within this sample encode the same CDR3. This chain links TRBV28 with TRBJ2-7; a weak D match, TRBD1 (7 bases). The V end lost 6 bases, the J end lost 1 base, and 13 bases lay between the germline ends. CDR3 size: 14 residues. Germline V lookup: CDR1 MDHEN, CDR2 SYDVKM. The CDR3 is CASRDPGGSYEQYF. CDR3 in DNA: TGTGCCAGCAGGGACCCAGGGGGGTCCTACGAGCAGTACTTC.

V gene TRBV6-5 combines with J gene TRBJ1-1; no clear D. CDR3 length equals 15 residues. Germline V CDR1 and CDR2: MNHEY, SVGAGI. V lost 5 bases and J lost 1, with 14 bases in between. CDR3 residues: CASSPRGLANTEAFF. CDR3 DNA sequence: TGTGCCAGCAGTCCCCGAGGTCTCGCGAACACTGAAGCTTTCTTT.

A few counts support this clone. This chain joins TRBV5-6 and TRBJ2-1; D remains ambiguous. The V gene's germline CDR1 is SGHDT and CDR2 YYEEEE. Trimming cost V 4 bases and J 1 base, with 6 bases left between them. This CDR3 region has 13 residues. This CDR3 is CASSPGSYNEQFF. The CDR3 bases are TGTGCCAGCAGCCCTGGGTCCTACAATGAGCAGTTCTTC. The full variable domain, with the rest looked up from reference TRBV5-6 and TRBJ2-1, is DAGVTQSPTHLIKTRGQQVTLRCSPKSGHDTVSWYQQALGQGPQFIFQYYEEEERQRGNFPDRFSGHQFPNYSSELNVNALLLGDSALYLCASSPGSYNEQFFGPGTRLTVL.

The chain employs TRBV5-1 and TRBJ2-5; D is unresolved. TRBJ2-7 matches the DNA end more closely, so the J call is doubtful. Looked up from germline, CDR1 is SGHRS and CDR2 is YFSETQ. This CDR3 spans 13 amino acids. The CDR3 reads CASSLQVTNEQYF. Here the CDR3 DNA reads TGCGCCAGCAGCTTGCAGGTAACCAACGAGCAGTACTTC.

This clone occurred a few times. Other DNA sequences from this sample encode an identical CDR3 as well. The chain carries TRBV28 and TRBJ1-2, with D possibly TRBD1 on 5 matching bases. Deletions cut 5 bases from V and 4 bases from J, with 11 bases between. CDR3 length: 13 amino acids. Germline CDR1 is MDHEN and CDR2 is SYDVKM. CDR3 bases: TGTGCCAGCAGTAGCCCGGGGGGCTATGGCTACACCTTC. It encodes CASSSPGGYGYTF.

Ten or more counts support this clone. The CDR3 sequence: CATSIGFTDTQYF. In nucleotides, the CDR3 is TGTGCCACCAGCATCGGATTCACAGATACGCAGTATTTT. The rearrangement joins TRBV15 to TRBJ2-3; D ambiguous. V was clipped by 4 bases and J by 2 bases, with 7 bases between them. This CDR3 contains 13 residues. CDR1 is LNHNV and CDR2 is YYDKDF in the germline V gene (reference sequence).

This chain uses TRBV25-1 with TRBJ2-7; D is unclear. Germline V gene data show CDR1 as MGHDK and CDR2 as SYGVNS. The CDR3 is 11 residues long. Trimming shortened V by 6 bases and J by 3 bases, and 6 bases separated the two germline ends. This chain's CDR3 is CASSLRYEQYF. In DNA form, the CDR3 reads TGTGCCAGCAGCCTTCGCTACGAGCAGTACTTC.

This rearrangement joins TRBV25-1 to TRBJ1-4, with D hard to call. The CDR3 is 14 amino acids. Germline V gene data show CDR1 as MGHDK and CDR2 as SYGVNS. V was pared by 4 bases and J by 10 bases, with 16 bases between. CDR3 nucleotide sequence: TGTGCCAGCAGTGGGGTAAGAAGACAATCAAAACTGTTTTTT. It translates to CASSGVRRQSKLFF. The whole variable domain, filled in from reference TRBV25-1 and TRBJ1-4, reads EADIYQTPRYLVIGTGKKITLECSQTMGHDKMYWYQQDPGMELHLIHYSYGVNSTEKGDLSSESTVSRIRTEHFPLTLESARPSHTSQYLCASSGVRRQSKLFFGSGTQLSVL.

In this sample, this clone turned up a few times. The V and J genes are TRBV6-5 and TRBJ2-3; 9 bases are shared with TRBD1. Per germline, CDR1 MNHEY and CDR2 SVGAGI. The J segment lost 4 bases and the V segment lost 4 bases, leaving 0 bases of the junction unmatched. The CDR3 runs 13 residues. The CDR3 reads CASSWTGADTQYF. The CDR3 DNA follows: TGTGCCAGCAGTTGGACAGGGGCAGATACGCAGTATTTT.

The chain is built from TRBV6-6 and TRBJ2-7, with 11 positions matching TRBD2. This CDR3 contains 15 residues. V shed 5 bases, J shed 4 bases, and the junction held 7 bases outside the gene matches. CDR1 and CDR2 (germline): MNHNY, SVGAGI (reference sequence). The CDR3: CASSPTSGIGYEQYF. DNA of the CDR3: TGTGCCAGCAGTCCGACTAGCGGGATAGGGTACGAGCAGTACTTC.

This clone was picked up a small number of times. V gene TRBV29-1 combines with J gene TRBJ1-2; TRBD1 is a possible D gene (5 bases). V lost 3 bases, J lost 6 bases, and 14 bases lay in between. The CDR3 is 13 amino acids. Germline lookup yields CDR1 SQVTM and CDR2 ANQGSEA. This chain's CDR3 is CSVDLTRGHGYTF. DNA of the CDR3: TGCAGCGTTGATCTTACGAGGGGACATGGCTACACCTTC.

V usage is TRBV6-5 and J usage is TRBJ1-1, with D tentatively TRBD1 (5 bases). The V gene's germline CDR1 is MNHEY and CDR2 SVGAGI. Trimming pared 2 bases from V and 1 base from J, leaving 11 bases between. The CDR3 runs to 15 residues. CDR3 in amino acids: CASSYDARANTEAFF. DNA for the CDR3: TGTGCCAGCAGTTACGACGCCAGGGCGAACACTGAAGCTTTCTTT.

This clone was seen more than once but under ten times. The V gene is TRBV2, the J gene TRBJ2-5, with TRBD1 as a possible D gene (6 bases). The V gene lost 8 bases and the J gene lost 5 bases, with 18 bases spanning the gap. The CDR3 has 14 amino acids. Germline CDR1 reads SNHLY; CDR2 reads FYNNEI. The CDR3 loop reads CASVRDRMSETQYF. The CDR3 DNA follows: TGTGCCAGCGTACGAGACAGGATGTCGGAGACCCAGTACTTC.

This chain uses TRBV5-6 with TRBJ2-7, with D possibly TRBD2 on 5 matching bases. The CDR3 extends over 14 amino acids. V was trimmed by 3 bases and J by 3 bases, leaving 13 bases between them. The germline gives CDR1 SGHDT, CDR2 YYEEEE. CDR3 nucleotides: TGTGCCAGCAGCTCGAGGGTCCTCCACTACGAGCAGTACTTC. Residues: CASSSRVLHYEQYF.

This clone turned up a few times. The genes are TRBV5-1 and TRBJ2-1; TRBD1 might be the D (5 bases). The CDR3 totals 13 residues. From germline, CDR1 is SGHRS and CDR2 YFSETQ. V was clipped by 4 bases and J by 4 bases, with 9 bases between them. The CDR3 region is CASSKDSYNEQFF. The CDR3 DNA follows: TGCGCCAGCAGCAAAGACAGTTACAATGAGCAGTTCTTC. Variable domain in full (rest from reference TRBV5-1 and TRBJ2-1): KAGVTQTPRYLIKTRGQQVTLSCSPISGHRSVSWYQQTPGQGLQFLFEYFSETQRNKGNFPGRFSGRQFSNSRSEMNVSTLELGDSALYLCASSKDSYNEQFFGPGTRLTVL.

This clone was seen a few times. The rearrangement links TRBV28 to TRBJ1-1, with 12 bases matching TRBD1. Germline-derived CDR1 and CDR2 are MDHEN and SYDVKM. CDR3 size: 16 residues. V gave up 2 bases and J gave up 2 bases; unmatched junction bases: 3. CDR3 in DNA: TGTGCCAGCAGTTTAGGGGGGACAGGGGGCAACACTGAAGCTTTCTTT. As protein: CASSLGGTGGNTEAFF.